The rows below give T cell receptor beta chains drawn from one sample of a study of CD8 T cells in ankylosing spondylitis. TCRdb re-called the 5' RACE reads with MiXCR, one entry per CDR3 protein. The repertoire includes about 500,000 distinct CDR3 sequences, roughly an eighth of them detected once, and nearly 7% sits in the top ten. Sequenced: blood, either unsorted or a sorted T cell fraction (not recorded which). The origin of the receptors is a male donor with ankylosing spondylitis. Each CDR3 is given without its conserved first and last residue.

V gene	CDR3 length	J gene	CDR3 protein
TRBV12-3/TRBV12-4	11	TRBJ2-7	ASSQLAAYEQY
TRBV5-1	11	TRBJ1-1	ASSLGPTTEAF
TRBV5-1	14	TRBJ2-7	ASSWLGAGGSYEQY
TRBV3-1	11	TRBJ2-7	ASSPSGTGEQY
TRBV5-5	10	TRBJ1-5	ASSVENQPQH
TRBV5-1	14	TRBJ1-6	ASSLARQGGNSPLH
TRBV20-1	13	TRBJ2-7	SARGLAGVIYEQY
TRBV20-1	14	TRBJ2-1	SARDQGTPRYNEQF
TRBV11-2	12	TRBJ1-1	ASSLGEVNTEAF
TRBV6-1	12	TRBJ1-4	ASSDRASNEKLF
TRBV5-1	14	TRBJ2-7	ASSLVPQGASYEQY
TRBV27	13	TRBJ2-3	ASSYRLAATDTQY
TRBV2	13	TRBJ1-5	ASSVSTGGNQPQH
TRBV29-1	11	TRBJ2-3	SVEREGSDTQY
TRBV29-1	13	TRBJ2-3	SVDGWTGPTDTQY
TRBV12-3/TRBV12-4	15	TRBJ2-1	ASSSLATGGYWVEQF
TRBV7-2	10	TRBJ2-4	ASSLAQNIQY
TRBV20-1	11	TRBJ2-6	SAPVTGANVLT
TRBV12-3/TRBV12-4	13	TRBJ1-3	ASGTGGLSGNTIY
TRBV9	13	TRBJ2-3	ASSTPVGGFHTQY
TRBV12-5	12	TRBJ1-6	ASGPDGNNSPLH
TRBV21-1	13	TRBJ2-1	ASSKGGRSYNEQF
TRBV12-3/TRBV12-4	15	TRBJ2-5	ASSLSPRTGFQETQY
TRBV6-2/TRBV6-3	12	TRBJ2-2	ASSAQGPNGELF
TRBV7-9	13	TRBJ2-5	ASSSGTTFQETQY
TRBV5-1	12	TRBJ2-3	ASSGGGQGDTQY
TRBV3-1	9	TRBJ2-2	ASRTTGELF
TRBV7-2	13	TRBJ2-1	ASSPLAPSYNEQF
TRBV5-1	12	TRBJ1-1	ASSYQTGFGEAF
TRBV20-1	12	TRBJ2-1	SSSSGPSYNEQF
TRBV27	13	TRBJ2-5	ASSARQLGQETQY